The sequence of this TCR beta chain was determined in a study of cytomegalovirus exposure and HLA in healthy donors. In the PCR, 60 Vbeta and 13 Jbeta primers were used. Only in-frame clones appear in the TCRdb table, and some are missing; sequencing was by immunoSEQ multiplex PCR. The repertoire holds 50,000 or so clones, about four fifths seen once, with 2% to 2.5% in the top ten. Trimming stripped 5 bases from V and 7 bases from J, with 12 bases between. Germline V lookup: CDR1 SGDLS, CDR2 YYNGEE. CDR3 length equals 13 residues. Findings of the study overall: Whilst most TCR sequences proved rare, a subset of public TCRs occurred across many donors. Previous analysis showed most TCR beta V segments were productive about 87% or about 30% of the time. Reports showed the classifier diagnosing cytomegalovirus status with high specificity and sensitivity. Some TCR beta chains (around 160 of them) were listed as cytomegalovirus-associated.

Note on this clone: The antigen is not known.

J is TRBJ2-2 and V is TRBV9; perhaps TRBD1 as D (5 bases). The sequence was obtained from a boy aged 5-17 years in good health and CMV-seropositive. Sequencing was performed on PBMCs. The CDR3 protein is CASRGVMGGELFF. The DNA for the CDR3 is TGTGCCAGCAGAGGGGTTATGGGCGGGGAGCTGTTTTTT. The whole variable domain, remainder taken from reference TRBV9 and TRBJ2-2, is DSGVTQTPKHLITATGQRVTLRCSPRSGDLSVYWYQQSLDQGLQFLIQYYNGEERAKGNILERFSAQQFPDLHSELNLSSLELGDSALYFCASRGVMGGELFFGEGSRLTVL.